This T cell receptor beta chain was found in a study of patients and donors after allogeneic stem cell transplantation. The germline V gene encodes CDR1 MNHEY and CDR2 SMNVEV (reference sequence). This CDR3 contains 16 residues. Trimming took 6 bases from V and 7 from J, leaving 25 bases between them. TCRdb fed the RT-PCR reads into MiXCR, producing one record per CDR3 protein. The sample includes about a million distinct CDR3 sequences, roughly 18% seen only once; the top ten take 6%. The chain couples TRBV27 to TRBJ2-7; the D call may be TRBD1 or TRBD2 (5 bases each). Sequenced: blood, either unsorted or a sorted T cell fraction (not recorded which). The receptor was isolated from a human donor who was either an allogeneic HSCT recipient or a stem cell or donor lymphocyte infusion donor (not recorded which). It is not recorded whose cells these are; they may come from a transplant donor. The CDR3 protein is CASSLYLERGLREQYF. The CDR3 DNA follows: TGTGCCAGCAGCCTTTACCTTGAGAGGGGCTTGCGAGAGCAGTACTTC.